These 8 T cell receptor beta chains share one sample of origin, sequenced in a study of CD8 T cells in ankylosing spondylitis (dated by TCRdb to 2017 to 2019). Library method: 5' RACE. The sequencing machine was an Illumina HiSeq 2500. TCRdb reprocessing: public reads trimmed at Q25 with fastp, clones called with MiXCR, in-frame beta chains kept. CDR3 protein duplicates are merged, each entry listing the most common genes and DNA. This sample holds approximately 240,000 distinct CDR3 sequences; about 11% were observed only once. Of the sample, 2.5% to 3% is held by the ten largest clones. The sequencing sample was made of blood, either unsorted or a sorted T cell fraction (not recorded which). The receptors were gathered from a male donor with ankylosing spondylitis or in good health (not recorded which).

The table lists this clonotype with many counts. The rearrangement uses TRBV7-7 and TRBJ2-7; D not resolved. CDR1 is SSHAT and CDR2 is FNYEAQ in the germline V gene (reference sequence). The CDR3 spans 14 residues. V gave up 1 base and J gave up 0 bases, with 7 bases separating them. CDR3 bases: TGTGCCAGCAGCTTAGGGACCCTCTCCTACGAGCAGTACTTC. Protein product: CASSLGTLSYEQYF.

This clonotype was detected ten times or more. The CDR3 loop reads CASKGNEQFF. CDR3 sequence (DNA): TGCGCCAGCAAGGGCAATGAGCAGTTCTTC. The rearrangement uses TRBV4-1 and TRBJ2-1; no reliable D call. The CDR3 length is 10 residues. CDR1 and CDR2 (germline): MGHRA, YSYEKL. V was cut by 7 bases and J by 6 bases, with 4 bases left in between.

This clonotype was recorded many times. The V gene is TRBV20-1, the J gene TRBJ2-1; D gene uncertain. The CDR3 consists of 11 residues. Germline V CDR1 and CDR2: DFQATT, SNEGSKA (reference sequence). The germline V and J ends were trimmed by 7 bases and 5 bases, with 9 bases remaining between them. CDR3 in DNA: TGCAGTGTGGGGTCAAACAATGAGCAGTTCTTC. Its protein product is CSVGSNNEQFF.

This clonotype has just a few counts. The chain uses TRBV4-1 and TRBJ1-5; no firm D call. CDR3 size: 13 residues. V shed 5 bases and J shed 4 bases, with 9 bases lying between them. From germline, CDR1 is MGHRA and CDR2 YSYEKL. Written as DNA, the CDR3 is TGCGCCAGCAGCTCCGAGGAGAATCAGCCCCAGCATTTT. This codes for CASSSEENQPQHF.

For this clonotype: This may come from a read error, since a much larger clone is one base off. The V gene is TRBV12-5, the J gene TRBJ2-7; D might be TRBD2 (6 bases). The CDR3 spans 12 residues. Per germline, CDR1 LGHNT and CDR2 FRNRAP. CDR3 sequence: CASGPPFGSSDF. For the CDR3, the DNA is TGTGCTAGTGGGCCCCCCTTCGGGAGCTCGGACTTC.

This clonotype was found many times. This chain links TRBV5-1 with TRBJ2-1, with D uncertain. V lost 2 bases, J lost 0 bases, and 9 bases lay in between. Germline CDR1 SGHRS, CDR2 YFSETQ. This CDR3 is built from 15 residues. CDR3 bases: TGCGCCAGCAGCTTTTCGACGAGCTCCTACAATGAGCAGTTCTTC. Its protein is CASSFSTSSYNEQFF.

In its sample, this clonotype was seen many times. The rearrangement links TRBV5-1 to TRBJ2-1, with 8 bases matching TRBD1. V trimming: 6 bases; J trimming: 8 bases; junction bases outside the gene matches: 10. Germline-derived CDR1 and CDR2 are SGHRS and YFSETQ. The CDR3 has 14 residues. DNA of the CDR3: TGCGCCAGCAAAACGCAGGGGGCCGTCGATGAGCAGTTCTTC. Translating it yields CASKTQGAVDEQFF.

This clonotype was detected ten times or more. J is TRBJ2-2 and V is TRBV20-1; D gene uncertain. The CDR3 consists of 16 residues. V was cut by 0 bases and J by 0 bases, with 11 bases left in between. Germline V gene lookup returns CDR1 DFQATT and CDR2 SNEGSKA (reference sequence). The CDR3 DNA is TGCAGTGCTAGAGATGCCGTAGGGCCGAACACCGGGGAGCTGTTTTTT. Protein: CSARDAVGPNTGELFF.